This T cell receptor beta chain was identified during a study of T cell responses to AZD1222 COVID-19 vaccine. The CDR3 is 14 amino acids. The repertoire was sequenced with immunoSEQ multiplex PCR; TCRdb's copy has only in-frame clones and lacks some. The top ten clones hold roughly 4% of a sample with about 140,000 clones, about 94% of them seen once. This sequence was found in an adult in good health. The chain combines TRBV12-2 with TRBJ1-1. TRBV12-2 is classified as a pseudogene. The sequenced sample was peripheral blood, obtained on day 0 of AZD1222 vaccination. In nucleotides, the CDR3 is TGTGCAAGTCCGGGGGGAAAGGGCTGGACTGAAGCTTTCTTT. As protein: CASPGGKGWTEAFF.